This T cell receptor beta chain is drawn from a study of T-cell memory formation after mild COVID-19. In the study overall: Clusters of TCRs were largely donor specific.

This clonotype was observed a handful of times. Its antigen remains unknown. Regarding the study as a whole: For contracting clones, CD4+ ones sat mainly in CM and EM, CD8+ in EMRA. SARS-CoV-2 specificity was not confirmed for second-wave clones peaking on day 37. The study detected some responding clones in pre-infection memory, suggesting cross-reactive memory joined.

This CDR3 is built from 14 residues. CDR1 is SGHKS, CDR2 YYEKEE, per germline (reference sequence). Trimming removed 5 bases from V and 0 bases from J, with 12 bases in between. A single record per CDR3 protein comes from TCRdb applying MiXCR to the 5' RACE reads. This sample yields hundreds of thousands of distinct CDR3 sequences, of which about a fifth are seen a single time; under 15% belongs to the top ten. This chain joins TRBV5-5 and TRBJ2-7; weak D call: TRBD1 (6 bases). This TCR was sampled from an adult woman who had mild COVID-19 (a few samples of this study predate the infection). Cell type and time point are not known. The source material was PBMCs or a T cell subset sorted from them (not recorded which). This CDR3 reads CASRKDSNSYEQYF. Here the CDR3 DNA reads TGTGCCAGCAGAAAGGACAGCAACTCCTACGAGCAGTACTTC.